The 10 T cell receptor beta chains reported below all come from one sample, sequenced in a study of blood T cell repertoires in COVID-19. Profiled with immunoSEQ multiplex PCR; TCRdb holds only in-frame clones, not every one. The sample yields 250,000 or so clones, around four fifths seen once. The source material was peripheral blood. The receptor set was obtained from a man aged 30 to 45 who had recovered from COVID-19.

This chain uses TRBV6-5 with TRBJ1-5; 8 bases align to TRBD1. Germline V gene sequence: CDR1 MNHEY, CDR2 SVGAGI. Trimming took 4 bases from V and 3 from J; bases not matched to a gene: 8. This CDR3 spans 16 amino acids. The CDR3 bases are TGTGCCAGCAGTTTATCCCCCAGGGGGCACAATCAGCCCCAGCATTTT. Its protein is CASSLSPRGHNQPQHF.

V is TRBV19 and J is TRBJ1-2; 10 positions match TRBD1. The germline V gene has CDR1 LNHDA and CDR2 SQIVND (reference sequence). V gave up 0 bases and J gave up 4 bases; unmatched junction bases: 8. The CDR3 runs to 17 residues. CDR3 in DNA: TGTGCCAGTAGTATAGACCCCTGGACAGGGGGGGGCTATGGCTACACCTTC. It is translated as CASSIDPWTGGGYGYTF.

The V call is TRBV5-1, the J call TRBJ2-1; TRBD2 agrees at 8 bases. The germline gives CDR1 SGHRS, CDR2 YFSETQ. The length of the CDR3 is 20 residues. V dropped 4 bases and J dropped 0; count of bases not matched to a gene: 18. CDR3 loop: CASSPGPQRGRRSSYNEQFF. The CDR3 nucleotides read TGCGCCAGCAGCCCCGGTCCTCAGCGGGGGCGCCGGAGCTCCTACAATGAGCAGTTCTTC.

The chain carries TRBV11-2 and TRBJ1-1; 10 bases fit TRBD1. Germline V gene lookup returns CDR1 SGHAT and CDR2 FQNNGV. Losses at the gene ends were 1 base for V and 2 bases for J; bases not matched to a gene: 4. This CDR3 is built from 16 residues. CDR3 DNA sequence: TGTGCCAGCAGCTTAGCCGACAGGGGGCGAAACACTGAAGCTTTCTTT. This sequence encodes CASSLADRGRNTEAFF.

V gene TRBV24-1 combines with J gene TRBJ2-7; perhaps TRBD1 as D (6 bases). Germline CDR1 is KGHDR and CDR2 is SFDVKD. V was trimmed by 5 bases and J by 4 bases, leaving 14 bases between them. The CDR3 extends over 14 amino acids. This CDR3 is CATSGQAPSYEQYF. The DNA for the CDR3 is TGTGCCACCAGTGGACAGGCACCATCTTACGAGCAGTACTTC.

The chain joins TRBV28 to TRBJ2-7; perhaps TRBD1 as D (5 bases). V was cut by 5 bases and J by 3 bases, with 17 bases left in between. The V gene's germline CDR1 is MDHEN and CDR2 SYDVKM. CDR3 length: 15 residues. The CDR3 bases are TGTGCCAGCAGTCCTCAGGGTTTAGGGATCTACGAGCAGTACGTC. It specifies CASSPQGLGIYEQYV.

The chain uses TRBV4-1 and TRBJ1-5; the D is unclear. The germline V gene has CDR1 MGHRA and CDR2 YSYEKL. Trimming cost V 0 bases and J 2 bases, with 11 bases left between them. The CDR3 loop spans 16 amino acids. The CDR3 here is CASSQEGHFRNQPQHF. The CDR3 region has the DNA TGCGCCAGCAGCCAAGAGGGCCATTTCCGCAATCAGCCCCAGCATTTT.

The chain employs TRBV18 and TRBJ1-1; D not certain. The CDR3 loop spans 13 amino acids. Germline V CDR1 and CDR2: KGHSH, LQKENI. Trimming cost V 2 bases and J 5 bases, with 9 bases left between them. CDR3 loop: CASSPSQETEAFF. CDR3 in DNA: TGTGCCAGCTCACCAAGCCAGGAAACTGAAGCTTTCTTT.

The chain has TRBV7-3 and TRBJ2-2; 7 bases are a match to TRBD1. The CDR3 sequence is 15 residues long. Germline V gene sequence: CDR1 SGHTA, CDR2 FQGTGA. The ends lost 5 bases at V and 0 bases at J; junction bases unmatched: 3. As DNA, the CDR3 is TGTGCCAGCAGCCCAGGGACAGCGAACACCGGGGAGCTGTTTTTT. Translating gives CASSPGTANTGELFF.

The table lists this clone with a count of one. The CDR3 DNA sequence: TGTGCCACTGACCCGGGACAGGGAGTCACTGAAGCTTTCTTT. It yields the protein CATDPGQGVTEAFF. The chain is built from TRBV15 and TRBJ1-1, with 9 bases matching TRBD1. Germline values: CDR1 LNHNV, CDR2 YYDKDF (reference sequence). The CDR3 consists of 14 residues. Trimming at V came to 9 bases and at J to 4 bases, leaving 9 bases not matched to a gene.